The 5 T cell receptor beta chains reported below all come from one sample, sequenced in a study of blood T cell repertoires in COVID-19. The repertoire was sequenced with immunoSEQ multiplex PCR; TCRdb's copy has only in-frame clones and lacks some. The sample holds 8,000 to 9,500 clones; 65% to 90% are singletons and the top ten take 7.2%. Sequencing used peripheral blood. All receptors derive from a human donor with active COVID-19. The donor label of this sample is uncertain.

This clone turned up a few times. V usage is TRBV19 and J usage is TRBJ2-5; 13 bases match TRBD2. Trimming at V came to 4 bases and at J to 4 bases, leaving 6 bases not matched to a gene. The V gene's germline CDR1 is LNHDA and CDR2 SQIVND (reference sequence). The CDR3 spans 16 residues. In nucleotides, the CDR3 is TGTGCCAGTAGTACCGGACTAGCGGGAGCAACAGAGACCCAGTACTTC. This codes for CASSTGLAGATETQYF.

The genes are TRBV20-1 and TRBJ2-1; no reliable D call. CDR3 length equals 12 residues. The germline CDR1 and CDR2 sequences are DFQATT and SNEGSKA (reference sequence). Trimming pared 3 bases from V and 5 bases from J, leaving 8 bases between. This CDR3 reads CSASAMDNEQFF. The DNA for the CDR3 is TGCAGTGCTAGTGCTATGGACAATGAGCAGTTCTTC.

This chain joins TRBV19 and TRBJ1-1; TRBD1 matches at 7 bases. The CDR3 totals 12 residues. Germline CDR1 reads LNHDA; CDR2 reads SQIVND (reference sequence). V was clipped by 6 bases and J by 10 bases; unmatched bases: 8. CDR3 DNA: TGTGCCAGTAGCCCAGACAGGGTAGGAGCTTTCTTT. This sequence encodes CASSPDRVGAFF.

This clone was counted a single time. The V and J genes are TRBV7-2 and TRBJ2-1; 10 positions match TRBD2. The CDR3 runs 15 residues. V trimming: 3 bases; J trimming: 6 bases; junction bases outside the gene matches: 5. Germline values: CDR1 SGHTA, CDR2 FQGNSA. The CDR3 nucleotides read TGTGCCAGCAGCTTGGCTAGCGGGGGACTCAATGAGCAGTTCTTC. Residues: CASSLASGGLNEQFF. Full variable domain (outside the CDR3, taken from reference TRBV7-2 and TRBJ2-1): GAGVSQSPSNKVTEKGKDVELRCDPISGHTALYWYRQSLGQGLEFLIYFQGNSAPDKSGLPSDRFSAERTGGSVSTLTIQRTQQEDSAVYLCASSLASGGLNEQFFGPGTRLTVL.

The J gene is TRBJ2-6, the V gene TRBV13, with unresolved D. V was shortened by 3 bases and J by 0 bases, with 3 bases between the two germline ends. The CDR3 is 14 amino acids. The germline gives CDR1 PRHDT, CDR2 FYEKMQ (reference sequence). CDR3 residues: CASSFGSGANVLTF. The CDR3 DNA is TGTGCCAGCAGCTTCGGCTCTGGGGCCAACGTCCTGACTTTC.